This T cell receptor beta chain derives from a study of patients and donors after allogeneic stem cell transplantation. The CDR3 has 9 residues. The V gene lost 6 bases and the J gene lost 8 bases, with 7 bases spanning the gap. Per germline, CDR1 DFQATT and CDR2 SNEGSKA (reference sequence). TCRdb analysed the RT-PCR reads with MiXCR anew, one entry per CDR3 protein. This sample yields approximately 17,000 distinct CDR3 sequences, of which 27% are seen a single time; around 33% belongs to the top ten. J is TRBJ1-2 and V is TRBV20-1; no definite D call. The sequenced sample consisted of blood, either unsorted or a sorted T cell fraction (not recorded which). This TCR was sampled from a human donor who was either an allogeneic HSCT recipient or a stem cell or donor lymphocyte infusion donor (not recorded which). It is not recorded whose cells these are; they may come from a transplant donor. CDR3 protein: CSAWEGYTF. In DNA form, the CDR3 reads TGCAGTGCGTGGGAGGGCTACACCTTC.